The clone carrying this T cell receptor (beta chain) came up many times. Its target is unknown. In TCRdb, the 5' RACE reads were re-called with MiXCR into one record per CDR3 protein. The sample yields hundreds of thousands of distinct CDR3 sequences, about 19% seen once. This sample is drawn from a study of T cells after yellow fever vaccination. Overall study results and limits: Shared CD4/CD8 clonotypes were a small share, likely from convergent recombination. Post-booster samples contained most primary-vaccination clones (approximately 97% CD4, about 87% CD8).

The CDR3 runs 14 residues. Trimming removed 1 base from V and 9 bases from J, with 11 bases in between. From germline, CDR1 is SGHRS and CDR2 YFSETQ. The V and J genes are TRBV5-1 and TRBJ1-6; D is perhaps TRBD1 (6 bases). This TCR came from a man aged 18 to 29 who received the YFV17D yellow fever vaccine. Sequenced here: PBMCs, sampled before the yellow fever booster vaccination. The CDR3 protein is CASSLQQGGSPLHF. The CDR3, as DNA: TGCGCCAGCAGCTTGCAACAGGGAGGTTCACCCCTCCACTTT.